Shown below are 21 T cell receptor beta chains from a single sample sequenced in a study of blood T cells in healthy people across ages. For the second PCR, which ran for about 6 to 12 cycles, a sample-barcoded 5' primer and a J-beta primer mix were used. Using its own MiXCR run on the 5' RACE reads, TCRdb lists one record per CDR3 protein. The sample has about 680,000 distinct CDR3 sequences, 49% seen once. Sequenced material: blood. These TCRs come from a woman aged 55-70 years in good health.

CDR3 DNA: TGTGCCAGCAGTTCGCCAATCCGGGACAGGTCCTATGGCTACACCTTC. As protein: CASSSPIRDRSYGYTF. J is TRBJ1-2 and V is TRBV6-6; 8 nucleotides align to TRBD1. Trimming at V came to 4 bases and at J to 4 bases, leaving 11 bases not matched to a gene. The CDR3 has 16 residues. Germline V gene lookup returns CDR1 MNHNY and CDR2 SVGAGI (reference sequence).

V gene TRBV30 combines with J gene TRBJ2-7; either TRBD1 or TRBD2 may fit D (5 bases each). CDR1 and CDR2 (germline): GTSNPN, SVGIG (reference sequence). Trimming stripped 1 base from V and 0 bases from J, with 10 bases between. The CDR3 is 14 amino acids. The CDR3 bases are TGTGCCTGGAGTGATGGGACCCTCTCCTACGAGCAGTACTTC. Amino acid sequence: CAWSDGTLSYEQYF.

This clonotype occurred many times. This may be a read error, as it is one base from a much larger clone. The chain combines TRBV27 with TRBJ2-5, with 7 positions matching TRBD1. CDR1 is MNHEY and CDR2 is SMNVEV in the germline V gene (reference sequence). The CDR3 is 14 amino acids. Trimming at V came to 5 bases and at J to 2 bases, leaving 5 bases not matched to a gene. Here the CDR3 DNA reads TGTGCCAGCAGTGTTAGGGGGCCTCAAGAGACCCAGTACTTC. It encodes CASSVRGPQETQYF.

This clonotype was observed many times. One base away lies a much larger clone, so this may be a sequencing read error. This chain connects TRBV7-2 to TRBJ2-3, with 11 bases identical to TRBD2. The CDR3 runs 14 residues. Germline V gives CDR1 SGHTA, CDR2 FQGNSA. The CDR3 sequence: CASSVAGGPDTQYF. The DNA of the CDR3 is TGTGCCAGCAGCGTAGCGGGAGGGCCAGATACGCAGTATTTT.

The chain joins TRBV5-1 to TRBJ2-7; D remains ambiguous. Germline lookup yields CDR1 SGHRS and CDR2 YFSETQ. Trimming took 7 bases from V and 2 from J, leaving 19 bases between them. The CDR3 runs to 15 residues. CDR3 DNA sequence: TGCGCCAGCGGCATGGAACCGGACCACCCCTACGAGCAGTACTTC. This codes for CASGMEPDHPYEQYF.

V is TRBV5-6 and J is TRBJ2-5; 9 bases line up with TRBD1. The CDR3 consists of 16 residues. Germline lookup yields CDR1 SGHDT and CDR2 YYEEEE. V dropped 3 bases and J dropped 3; count of bases not matched to a gene: 9. The CDR3 DNA sequence: TGTGCCAGCAGCTGGAAATGGACAGGGGAAAAAGAGACCCAGTACTTC. This gives the protein CASSWKWTGEKETQYF.

The chain uses TRBV25-1 and TRBJ2-3, with 10 nucleotides matching TRBD1. Per the germline V gene, CDR1 is MGHDK and CDR2 is SYGVNS. The CDR3 is 16 amino acids. The V gene end was trimmed by 1 base and the J gene end by 4 bases; junction bases not matched to a gene: 5. CDR3 region: CASSELGGQGADTQYF. CDR3 DNA sequence: TGTGCCAGCAGTGAATTGGGTGGACAGGGGGCAGATACGCAGTATTTT.

The V call is TRBV20-1, the J call TRBJ2-7, with D unclear. In germline, CDR1 is DFQATT, CDR2 SNEGSKA (reference sequence). CDR3 size: 15 residues. V was shortened by 0 bases and J by 2 bases, with 14 bases between the two germline ends. The CDR3 DNA reads as TGCAGTGCTAGAGAGGTCTTACGGCTACCCTACGAGCAGTACTTC. Its translation is CSAREVLRLPYEQYF.

This chain links TRBV10-3 with TRBJ1-5; D may be TRBD1 (6 bases). Germline loops: CDR1 ENHRY, CDR2 SYGVKD. This CDR3 has 15 amino acids. Trimming stripped 2 bases from V and 3 bases from J, with 11 bases between. CDR3 region: CAISEGDRNNQPQHF. Here the CDR3 DNA reads TGTGCCATCAGTGAGGGCGACAGGAACAATCAGCCCCAGCATTTT.

This clonotype turned up a few times. The genes are TRBV29-1 and TRBJ2-1, with a possible D match to TRBD2 (5 bases). CDR3 length: 17 amino acids. The ends were cut back, 1 base at V and 0 bases at J, with 16 bases in the middle. Germline values: CDR1 SQVTM, CDR2 ANQGSEA. CDR3: CSVEGIITGSSYNEQFF. As DNA, the CDR3 is TGCAGCGTTGAAGGGATAATAACGGGGAGCTCCTACAATGAGCAGTTCTTC.

The chain uses TRBV11-2 and TRBJ2-5, with no clear D. The CDR3 has 16 amino acids. Germline CDR1 and CDR2: SGHAT and FQNNGV. With 0 bases removed from V and 2 bases from J, the gap between germline ends came to 13 bases. DNA of the CDR3: TGTGCCAGCAGCTTAGATTGGGCAGATTTTCAAGAGACCCAGTACTTC. Its protein is CASSLDWADFQETQYF.

CDR3 sequence reads: CSVVVGGRSYEQYF. CDR3 DNA sequence: TGCAGCGTTGTGGTCGGCGGGCGGTCCTACGAGCAGTACTTC. This rearrangement joins TRBV29-1 to TRBJ2-7; TRBD2 is a possible D gene (5 bases). Germline V gene sequence: CDR1 SQVTM, CDR2 ANQGSEA. The CDR3 consists of 14 residues. The ends were cut back, 4 bases at V and 1 base at J, with 14 bases in the middle.

In its sample, this clonotype was seen a few times. The chain carries TRBV4-2 and TRBJ2-3; possible D gene TRBD1, 5 bases. Germline V CDR1 and CDR2: LGHNA, YNFKEQ. CDR3 size: 17 residues. The germline V and J ends were trimmed by 0 bases and 0 bases, with 13 bases remaining between them. The chain's CDR3 is CASSQDPRQTSTDTQYF. The CDR3 bases are TGTGCCAGCAGCCAAGATCCCCGACAGACTAGCACAGATACGCAGTATTTT.

This clonotype came up a few times. This chain connects TRBV29-1 to TRBJ1-5, with D perhaps TRBD1 (5 bases). This CDR3 has 13 amino acids. Germline V gene data show CDR1 as SQVTM and CDR2 as ANQGSEA. CDR3 sequence reads: CSAFSGQGQPQHF. DNA for the CDR3: TGCAGTGCCTTTTCAGGGCAGGGTCAGCCCCAGCATTTT.

V usage is TRBV5-6 and J usage is TRBJ2-4, with TRBD2 matching 11 bases. The CDR3 spans 16 residues. After removal of 10 bases from V and 2 bases from J, the junction contained 11 bases not matched to a gene. Looked up from germline, CDR1 is SGHDT and CDR2 is YYEEEE. The CDR3 loop reads CACQPPSGRSKNIQYF. The CDR3 DNA reads as TGTGCCTGCCAGCCCCCTAGCGGGAGGTCCAAAAACATTCAGTACTTC.

The rearrangement uses TRBV30 and TRBJ2-6; D is undetermined. This CDR3 has 14 amino acids. Trimming removed 5 bases from V and 4 bases from J, with 12 bases in between. Germline CDR1 GTSNPN, CDR2 SVGIG (reference sequence). CDR3 DNA sequence: TGTGCCTGGGCCTCCCATCCGGGGGCCAACGTCCTGACTTTC. It is translated as CAWASHPGANVLTF.

This chain uses TRBV20-1 with TRBJ2-1; 9 bases align to TRBD2. The better agreement between TRBJ2-7 and the DNA end casts doubt on the J call. This CDR3 comprises 16 residues. Germline V gene lookup returns CDR1 DFQATT and CDR2 SNEGSKA (reference sequence). This chain's CDR3 is CSARVVSGSSYNEQYF. The CDR3 bases are TGCAGTGCTAGAGTAGTTAGCGGGAGCTCCTACAATGAGCAGTACTTC.

In this sample, this clonotype turned up a few times. The chain has TRBV5-1 and TRBJ2-1, with 10 positions matching TRBD2. Trimming at V came to 4 bases and at J to 4 bases, leaving 8 bases not matched to a gene. The CDR3 has 16 amino acids. CDR1 and CDR2 from the germline V gene are SGHRS and YFSETQ. CDR3 DNA sequence: TGCGCCAGCAGCCAACTTGGACTAGCGGATTACAATGAGCAGTTCTTC. It translates to CASSQLGLADYNEQFF.

This clonotype was recorded a few times. The chain is built from TRBV24-1 and TRBJ2-7; the match to TRBD1 covers 7 bases. J lost 3 bases, V lost 3 bases, and 4 bases had no gene match. This CDR3 is 14 amino acids long. CDR1 KGHDR and CDR2 SFDVKD come from the germline V gene. Here the CDR3 reads CATSDGDSIYEQYF. CDR3 DNA sequence: TGTGCCACCAGTGATGGGGACAGCATCTACGAGCAGTACTTC.

The chain recombines TRBV3-1 with TRBJ2-2; tentative D call: TRBD1 (5 bases). Germline V gene sequence: CDR1 LGHDT, CDR2 YNNKEL (reference sequence). The V gene lost 1 base and the J gene lost 4 bases, with 10 bases spanning the gap. This CDR3 contains 15 residues. In nucleotides, the CDR3 is TGTGCCAGCAGCCAAGCAGGGTATTCCACCGGGGAGCTGTTTTTT. Translated, it gives CASSQAGYSTGELFF.

The J gene is TRBJ2-5, the V gene TRBV28; D is perhaps TRBD1 (6 bases). Judging by the DNA end, TRBJ2-7 fits better; the J call may be wrong. The germline CDR1 and CDR2 sequences are MDHEN and SYDVKM. The CDR3 consists of 14 residues. This CDR3 is CASSERSRGYEQYF. The CDR3 DNA follows: TGTGCCAGCTCGGAACGGTCCAGGGGTTACGAGCAGTACTTC.